A single sample gave rise to the 18 T cell receptor beta chains below, sequenced in a study of blood T cell repertoires in COVID-19. Only in-frame clones appear in the TCRdb table, and some are missing; sequencing was by immunoSEQ multiplex PCR. The sample carries around 450,000 clones, around nine tenths recorded once. The sample taken for sequencing was peripheral blood. The receptors were gathered from a young woman with acute or convalescent COVID-19.

The chain joins TRBV6-4 to TRBJ2-7, with 10 positions matching TRBD2. After removal of 2 bases from V and 6 bases from J, the junction contained 10 bases not matched to a gene. Germline V gives CDR1 MRHNA, CDR2 SNTAGT. This CDR3 has 16 amino acids. The DNA of the CDR3 is TGTGCCAGCAGTGACCGCCCGGGACTAGCGCCGTCCGAGCAGTACTTC. This translates into CASSDRPGLAPSEQYF.

This rearrangement joins TRBV12-3 or TRBV12-4 to TRBJ1-2; 7 bases are a match to TRBD1. The CDR3 length is 13 residues. V gave up 6 bases and J gave up 6 bases; unmatched junction bases: 7. CDR3 nucleotide sequence: TGTGCCAGCAGGCTAACAGACAGGGATGGCTACACCTTC. It specifies CASRLTDRDGYTF.

V gene TRBV29-1 combines with J gene TRBJ2-3, with 10 bases matching TRBD2. The CDR3 is 12 amino acids. V was pared by 6 bases and J by 5 bases, with 2 bases of the junction left unmatched. Per germline, CDR1 SQVTM and CDR2 ANQGSEA. CDR3: CSVGTSEDTQYF. Here the CDR3 DNA reads TGCAGCGTCGGGACTAGCGAAGATACGCAGTATTTT.

The chain uses TRBV4-1 and TRBJ1-5; TRBD1 is a possible D gene (5 bases). The CDR3 length is 19 residues. V shed 0 bases and J shed 0 bases, with 18 bases lying between them. Per germline, CDR1 MGHRA and CDR2 YSYEKL. The CDR3 bases are TGCGCCAGCAGCCAAGATGGGGCGGGGGGTAGCCTTAGCAATCAGCCCCAGCATTTT. Translated, it gives CASSQDGAGGSLSNQPQHF.

The count of this clone is one. This rearrangement joins TRBV7-8 to TRBJ1-1; a possible D gene is TRBD1 (5 bases). This CDR3 comprises 16 residues. V was pared by 1 base and J by 0 bases, with 12 bases between. Germline loops: CDR1 SGHVS, CDR2 FQNEAQ. CDR3 DNA: TGTGCCAGCAGCTTAGAGACAGTTATTTTGAACACTGAAGCTTTCTTT. This codes for CASSLETVILNTEAFF.

V and J are TRBV4-1 and TRBJ1-5; D not certain. Trimming cost V 1 base and J 6 bases, with 16 bases left between them. CDR3 length: 16 residues. From germline, CDR1 is MGHRA and CDR2 YSYEKL. CDR3 amino acids: CASSQVVIPGGQPQHF. Here the CDR3 DNA reads TGCGCCAGCAGCCAAGTGGTTATCCCCGGCGGTCAGCCCCAGCATTTT.

The chain has TRBV23-1 and TRBJ2-3, with D possibly matching TRBD1 (5 bases). TRBV23-1 carries the ORF label, with uncertain function. There are 16 residues in the CDR3. Trimming took 4 bases from V and 2 from J, leaving 16 bases between them. CDR3 protein: CASSRQRTISTDTQYF. The CDR3 bases are TGCGCCAGCAGTCGACAGCGAACTATCTCCACAGATACGCAGTATTTT.

The chain joins TRBV6-5 to TRBJ2-1; D gene ambiguous. V was pared by 6 bases and J by 3 bases, with 9 bases between. Germline CDR1 and CDR2: MNHEY and SVGAGI. CDR3 length: 13 amino acids. The CDR3 here is CASRLGGYNEQFF. DNA for the CDR3: TGTGCCAGCAGGCTAGGTGGCTACAATGAGCAGTTCTTC.

In the case of this clone: The same CDR3 can be traced to other DNA sequences in this sample. The chain joins TRBV18 to TRBJ2-5; TRBD1 agrees at 8 bases. The CDR3 consists of 14 residues. The germline V gene has CDR1 KGHSH and CDR2 LQKENI. V shed 6 bases, J shed 1 base, and the junction held 4 bases outside the gene matches. Here the CDR3 DNA reads TGTGCCAGCTCTCCAGGGACAGGCCAAGAGACCCAGTACTTC. Translated, it gives CASSPGTGQETQYF.

This clone appeared a single time. This chain uses TRBV24-1 with TRBJ1-5; TRBD1 matches 9 bases. CDR1 KGHDR and CDR2 SFDVKD come from the germline V gene. V was pared by 3 bases and J by 7 bases, with 6 bases of the junction left unmatched. The CDR3 loop spans 15 amino acids. The CDR3 sequence is CATSDGTGWGQPQHF. CDR3 DNA sequence: TGTGCCACCAGTGATGGGACAGGGTGGGGACAGCCCCAGCATTTT.

The genes are TRBV4-1 and TRBJ1-5, with D possibly TRBD1 on 5 matching bases. Trimming removed 4 bases from V and 0 bases from J, with 13 bases in between. Germline CDR1 and CDR2: MGHRA and YSYEKL. The CDR3 is made up of 16 amino acids. The CDR3 spells CASSRKRGGSNQPQHF. CDR3 coding DNA: TGCGCCAGCAGCCGGAAACGGGGGGGTAGCAATCAGCCCCAGCATTTT.

The chain combines TRBV19 with TRBJ1-2, with D hard to call. The CDR3 totals 12 residues. Trimming pared 8 bases from V and 6 bases from J, leaving 13 bases between. CDR1 is LNHDA and CDR2 is SQIVND in the germline V gene (reference sequence). The CDR3 loop reads CASGNAGNGYTF. The CDR3 nucleotides are TGTGCCAGTGGCAATGCAGGCAATGGCTACACCTTC.

The chain recombines TRBV10-3 with TRBJ1-3; a weak D match, TRBD1 (6 bases). The CDR3 length is 12 residues. Germline V lookup: CDR1 ENHRY, CDR2 SYGVKD. The ends were cut back, 10 bases at V and 2 bases at J, with 9 bases in the middle. The CDR3 protein is CATRDTGNTIYF. CDR3 nucleotide sequence: TGTGCCACCCGGGACACTGGAAACACCATATATTTT.

A single count supports this clone. CDR3 sequence (DNA): TGTGCCAGCAGCGAGGAAAGGGGGCGCACTGAAGCTTTCTTT. Protein product: CASSEERGRTEAFF. The rearrangement uses TRBV6-5 and TRBJ1-1, with 7 bases identical to TRBD1. Germline loops: CDR1 MNHEY, CDR2 SVGAGI. This CDR3 is 14 amino acids long. V trimming: 6 bases; J trimming: 4 bases; junction bases outside the gene matches: 8.

The chain couples TRBV21-1 to TRBJ2-7; the table's D call of TRBD1 was not tested on the DNA. TRBV21-1 is shown as a pseudogene. The CDR3 has 16 amino acids. Here the CDR3 DNA reads TGTGCCAGCAGCCATAATCTGGACAGGGCGTCCTACGAGCAGTACTTC. This encodes CASSHNLDRASYEQYF.

The rearrangement links TRBV5-8 to TRBJ1-1; 7 nucleotides agree with TRBD1. V was pared by 2 bases and J by 7 bases, with 2 bases of the junction left unmatched. Germline CDR1 and CDR2: SGHTS and YDEGEE. This CDR3 is built from 12 residues. CDR3 loop: CASSLQGSEAFF. The CDR3 bases are TGTGCCAGCAGCTTACAGGGGAGTGAAGCTTTCTTT.

The rearrangement links TRBV5-4 to TRBJ1-3; 7 bases agree with TRBD1. Germline CDR1 SGHNT, CDR2 YYREEE (reference sequence). The CDR3 runs 15 residues. The V segment lost 4 bases and the J segment 0 bases; nucleotides outside the gene matches: 4. CDR3 in DNA: TGTGCCAGCAGCCAGGACAGGAGCTCTGGAAACACCATATATTTT. Its protein product is CASSQDRSSGNTIYF.

The chain joins TRBV7-8 to TRBJ1-6, with 9 positions matching TRBD1. The V gene end was trimmed by 2 bases and the J gene end by 12 bases; junction bases not matched to a gene: 5. CDR3 length: 14 amino acids. CDR1 is SGHVS, CDR2 FQNEAQ, per germline. The CDR3 DNA sequence: TGTGCCAGCAGCTTACGACAGGGGGTGCGACCCCTCCACTTT. Translating it yields CASSLRQGVRPLHF.